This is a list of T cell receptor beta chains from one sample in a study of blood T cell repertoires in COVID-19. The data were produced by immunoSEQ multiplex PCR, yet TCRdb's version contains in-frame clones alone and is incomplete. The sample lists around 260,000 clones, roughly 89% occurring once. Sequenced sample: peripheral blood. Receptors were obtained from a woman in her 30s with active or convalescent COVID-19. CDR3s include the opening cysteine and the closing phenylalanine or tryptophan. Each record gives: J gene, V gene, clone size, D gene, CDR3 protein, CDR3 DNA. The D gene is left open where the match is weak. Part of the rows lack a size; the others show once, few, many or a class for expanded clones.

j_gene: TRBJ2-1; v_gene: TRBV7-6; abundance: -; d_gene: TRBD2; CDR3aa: CASSLRAGGPSYNEQFF; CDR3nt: TGTGCCAGCAGCTTGAGGGCGGGGGGGCCTAGCTACAATGAGCAGTTCTTC
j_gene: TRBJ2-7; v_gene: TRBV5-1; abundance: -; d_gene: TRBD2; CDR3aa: CASSLLGLAGEQYF; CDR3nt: TGCGCCAGCAGCCTCCTAGGGTTAGCGGGCGAGCAGTACTTC
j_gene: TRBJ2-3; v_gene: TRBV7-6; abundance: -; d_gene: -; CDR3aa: CASSLTEAALDTQYF; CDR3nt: TGTGCCAGCAGCTTAACTGAAGCTGCACTGGATACGCAGTATTTT
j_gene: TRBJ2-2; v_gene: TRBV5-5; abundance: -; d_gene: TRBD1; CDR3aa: CASSWARDSTDPGELFF; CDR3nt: TGTGCCAGCAGCTGGGCTCGGGACAGCACCGACCCCGGGGAGCTGTTTTTT
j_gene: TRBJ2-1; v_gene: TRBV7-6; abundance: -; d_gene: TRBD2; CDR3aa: CASSLAQWPSGDQFF; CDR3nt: TGTGCCAGCAGCTTAGCGCAGTGGCCTAGCGGGGATCAGTTCTTC
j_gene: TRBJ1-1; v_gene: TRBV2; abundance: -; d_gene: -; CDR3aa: CASNKEENTEAFF; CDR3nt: TGTGCCAGCAACAAAGAGGAGAACACTGAAGCTTTCTTT
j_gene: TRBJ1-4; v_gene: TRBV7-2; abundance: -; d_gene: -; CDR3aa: CASSPGEGQGEKLFF; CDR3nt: TGTGCCAGCAGCCCCGGGGAGGGGCAGGGTGAAAAACTGTTTTTT
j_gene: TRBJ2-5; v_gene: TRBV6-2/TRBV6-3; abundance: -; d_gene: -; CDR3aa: CASSTTSYQETQYF; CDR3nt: TGTGCCAGCAGTACGACTTCGTACCAAGAGACCCAGTACTTC
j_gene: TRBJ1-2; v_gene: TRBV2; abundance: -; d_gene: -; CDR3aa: CASSEGHGGYTF; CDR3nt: TGTGCCAGCAGCGAGGGACACGGTGGCTACACCTTC
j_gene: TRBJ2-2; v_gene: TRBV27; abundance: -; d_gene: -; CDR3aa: CASRQGGGGELFF; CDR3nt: TGTGCCAGCAGACAGGGTGGTGGCGGGGAGCTGTTTTTT
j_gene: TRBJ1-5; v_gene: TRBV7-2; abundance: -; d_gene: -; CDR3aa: CASSCTDPNQPQHF; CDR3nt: TGTGCCAGCAGCTGCACAGACCCCAATCAGCCCCAGCATTTT
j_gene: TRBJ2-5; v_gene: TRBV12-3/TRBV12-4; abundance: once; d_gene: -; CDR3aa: CASSRGETQYF; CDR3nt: TGTGCCAGCAGCCGGGGAGAGACCCAGTACTTC
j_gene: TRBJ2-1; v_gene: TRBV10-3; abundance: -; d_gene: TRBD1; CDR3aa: CAISGRQGAYNEQFF; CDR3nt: TGTGCCATCAGTGGGAGACAGGGGGCTTACAATGAGCAGTTCTTC
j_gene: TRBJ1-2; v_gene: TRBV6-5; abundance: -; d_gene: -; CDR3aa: CASSYAGTGYGYTF; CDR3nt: TGTGCCAGCAGTTACGCCGGCACGGGCTATGGCTACACCTTC
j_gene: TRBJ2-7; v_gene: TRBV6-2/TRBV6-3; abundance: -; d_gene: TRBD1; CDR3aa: CASSYSLVGTDPKPFYEQYF; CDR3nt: TGTGCCAGCAGTTACTCGCTTGTCGGGACAGACCCAAAACCATTCTACGAGCAGTACTTC
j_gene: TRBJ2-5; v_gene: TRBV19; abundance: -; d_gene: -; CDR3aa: CASSIRRAQETQYF; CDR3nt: TGTGCCAGTAGTATACGGCGGGCCCAAGAGACCCAGTACTTC
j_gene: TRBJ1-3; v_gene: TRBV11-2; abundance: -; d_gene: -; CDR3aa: CASSIQGFDGNTIYF; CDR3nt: TGTGCCAGCAGCATCCAGGGTTTCGATGGAAACACCATATATTTT
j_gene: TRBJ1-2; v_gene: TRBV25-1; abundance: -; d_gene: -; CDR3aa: CASSEEAYGYTF; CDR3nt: TGTGCCAGCAGTGAAGAGGCGTATGGCTACACCTTC
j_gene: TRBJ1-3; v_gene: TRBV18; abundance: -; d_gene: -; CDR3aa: CASSPPRGNAGNTIYF; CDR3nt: TGTGCCAGCTCACCCCCGCGAGGGAATGCTGGAAACACCATATATTTT
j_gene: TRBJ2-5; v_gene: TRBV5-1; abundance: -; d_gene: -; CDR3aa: CASSHRAGEETQYF; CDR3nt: TGCGCCAGCAGCCATAGGGCAGGGGAAGAGACCCAGTACTTC
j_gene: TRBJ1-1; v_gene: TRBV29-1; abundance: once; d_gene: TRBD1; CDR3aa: CSVTSQDRGPVAAFF; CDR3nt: TGCAGCGTAACCTCCCAAGACAGGGGGCCGGTGGCGGCTTTCTTT
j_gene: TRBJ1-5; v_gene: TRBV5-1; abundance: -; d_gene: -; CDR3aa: CASSLGGGNQPQHF; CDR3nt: TGCGCCAGCAGCTTAGGAGGGGGCAATCAGCCCCAGCATTTT
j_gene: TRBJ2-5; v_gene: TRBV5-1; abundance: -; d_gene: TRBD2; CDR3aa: CASSFGLAGGQGTQYF; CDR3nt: TGCGCCAGCAGCTTTGGACTAGCGGGGGGCCAAGGGACCCAGTACTTC
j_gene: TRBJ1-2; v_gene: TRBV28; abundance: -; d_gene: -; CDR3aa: CASRPPEARGTYTF; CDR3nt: TGTGCCAGCAGACCCCCCGAGGCGCGGGGTACCTACACCTTC
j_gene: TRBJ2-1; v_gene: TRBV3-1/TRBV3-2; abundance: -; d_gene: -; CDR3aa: CASSKTGGLTYNEQFF; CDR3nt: TGTGCCAGCAGCAAAACGGGGGGCCTAACCTACAATGAGCAGTTCTTC
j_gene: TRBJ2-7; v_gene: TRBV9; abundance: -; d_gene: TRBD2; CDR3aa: CASTLGASGGSSYEQYF; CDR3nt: TGTGCCAGCACCTTAGGGGCTAGCGGGGGCTCCTCCTACGAGCAGTACTTC
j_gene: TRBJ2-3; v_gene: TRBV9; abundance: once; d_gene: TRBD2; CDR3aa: CASSVERGVIDTQYF; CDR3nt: TGTGCCAGCAGCGTGGAGCGGGGGGTGATAGATACGCAGTATTTT
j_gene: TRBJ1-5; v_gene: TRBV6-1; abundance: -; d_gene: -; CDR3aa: CASSDAGQFSNQPQHF; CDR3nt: TGTGCCAGCAGTGATGCCGGACAATTTAGCAATCAGCCCCAGCATTTT
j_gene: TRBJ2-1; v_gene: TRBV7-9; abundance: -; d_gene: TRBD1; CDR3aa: CASSLAIQGENYNEQFF; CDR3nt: TGTGCCAGCAGCTTAGCGATCCAGGGGGAAAACTACAATGAGCAGTTCTTC
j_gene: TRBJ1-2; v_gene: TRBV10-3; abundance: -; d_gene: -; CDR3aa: CAISPDSYGYTF; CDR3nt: TGTGCCATCAGCCCGGACAGCTATGGCTACACCTTC
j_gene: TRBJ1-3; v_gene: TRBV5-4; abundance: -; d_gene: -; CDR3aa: CASSPTGAGNTIYF; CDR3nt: TGTGCCAGCAGCCCAACCGGGGCTGGAAACACCATATATTTT
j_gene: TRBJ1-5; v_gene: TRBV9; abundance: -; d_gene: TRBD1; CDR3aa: CASSPGQGMIEPQHF; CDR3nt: TGTGCCAGCAGCCCCGGACAGGGCATGATAGAGCCCCAGCATTTT
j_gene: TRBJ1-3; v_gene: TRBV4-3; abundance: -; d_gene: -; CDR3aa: CASSQESYRGGDTIYF; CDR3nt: TGCGCCAGCAGCCAAGAGTCGTATCGGGGGGGGGACACCATATATTTT
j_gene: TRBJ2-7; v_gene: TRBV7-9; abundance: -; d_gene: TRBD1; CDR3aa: CASSPTLGTGNSYEQYF; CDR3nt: TGTGCCAGCAGCCCAACCTTGGGGACAGGGAACTCCTACGAGCAGTACTTC
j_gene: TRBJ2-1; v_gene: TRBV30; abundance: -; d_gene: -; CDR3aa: CAWQQKRGSYNEQFF; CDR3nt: TGTGCCTGGCAGCAAAAAAGGGGGAGCTACAATGAGCAGTTCTTC
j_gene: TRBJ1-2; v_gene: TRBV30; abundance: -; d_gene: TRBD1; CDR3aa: CAWSGKDRGIGNYGYTF; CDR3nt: TGTGCCTGGAGTGGGAAGGACAGGGGGATCGGCAACTATGGCTACACCTTC
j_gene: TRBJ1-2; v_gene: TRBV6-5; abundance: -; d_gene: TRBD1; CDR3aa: CASSTRQGAGGYTF; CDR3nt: TGTGCCAGCAGTACGAGACAGGGGGCGGGCGGCTACACCTTC
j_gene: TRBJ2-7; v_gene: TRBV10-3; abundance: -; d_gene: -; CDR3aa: CAYKEGADPNYEQYF; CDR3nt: TGTGCCTACAAGGAGGGGGCAGACCCCAACTACGAGCAGTACTTC
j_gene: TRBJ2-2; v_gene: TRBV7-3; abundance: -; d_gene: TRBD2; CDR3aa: CASSLASGGELFF; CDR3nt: TGTGCCAGCAGCTTAGCTAGCGGCGGGGAGCTGTTTTTT
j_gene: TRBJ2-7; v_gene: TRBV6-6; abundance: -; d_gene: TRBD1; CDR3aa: CASNAPGQGAPEQYF; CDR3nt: TGTGCCAGCAATGCACCGGGACAGGGTGCTCCCGAGCAGTACTTC
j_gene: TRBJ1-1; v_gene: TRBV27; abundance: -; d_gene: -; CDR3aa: CASSPRGQFTEAFF; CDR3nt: TGTGCCAGCAGCCCCCGCGGACAGTTCACTGAAGCTTTCTTT